Following are 5 T cell receptor beta chains from one sample sequenced in a study of shared clonotypes between healthy human individuals. Generated by immunoSEQ multiplex PCR, the TCRdb table keeps only in-frame clones and is missing some. The data hold over 1.5 million clones, with around 98% observed a single time. What was sequenced was naive CD4+ T cells sorted from blood. Subset given: CD45RA+ positively selected. Every receptor here comes from a man aged 25-40 years in good health.

The chain joins TRBV27 to TRBJ2-7; maybe TRBD1 (7 bases). This CDR3 region has 16 residues. V dropped 7 bases and J dropped 1 base, with 20 bases sitting between them. Per germline, CDR1 MNHEY and CDR2 SMNVEV (reference sequence). The CDR3 nucleotides are TGTGCCAGCAAAAGAAAGGAGGGGGCTGTATCCTACGAGCAGTACTTC. Amino acids: CASKRKEGAVSYEQYF.

The J gene is TRBJ2-2, the V gene TRBV7-9; D is ambiguous. Trimming removed 5 bases at V and 6 bases at J, with 7 bases between. Per germline, CDR1 SEHNR and CDR2 FQNEAQ (reference sequence). The CDR3 consists of 12 residues. The CDR3 DNA follows: TGTGCCAGCAGCCCCAGTGCCGGGGAGCTGTTTTTT. Its protein is CASSPSAGELFF.

The chain combines TRBV9 with TRBJ2-2; 11 bases are a match to TRBD2. Germline V CDR1 and CDR2: SGDLS, YYNGEE. The V gene end was trimmed by 3 bases and the J gene end by 4 bases; junction bases not matched to a gene: 5. The CDR3 loop spans 16 amino acids. The CDR3 protein is CASSAGLAGPTGELFF. The DNA of the CDR3 is TGTGCCAGCAGCGCCGGACTAGCGGGCCCCACCGGGGAGCTGTTTTTT.

The J gene is TRBJ1-2, the V gene TRBV30; D is unresolved. V lost 5 bases and J lost 4, with 17 bases in between. The CDR3 contains 14 residues. Germline CDR1 GTSNPN, CDR2 SVGIG (reference sequence). In nucleotides, the CDR3 is TGTGCCTGGGCCACAAGAGGATCCTCCTATGGCTACACCTTC. It yields the protein CAWATRGSSYGYTF.

Here the CDR3 reads CASSFVRPMDGYTF. Here the CDR3 DNA reads TGTGCCAGCAGTTTCGTCCGGCCGATGGATGGCTACACCTTC. V usage is TRBV28 and J usage is TRBJ1-2; no clear D. The V gene lost 3 bases and the J gene lost 6 bases, with 14 bases spanning the gap. Germline CDR1 MDHEN, CDR2 SYDVKM. This CDR3 is 14 amino acids long.